This T cell receptor (beta chain) was documented in a study of lymphopenia after photon versus proton radiotherapy. Data came from immunoSEQ multiplex PCR; TCRdb stores just in-frame clones and leaves some out. The profile shows tens of thousands of clones, over 85% of them singletons. The ends were cut back, 2 bases at V and 3 bases at J, with 5 bases in the middle. The CDR3 extends over 12 amino acids. CDR1 is GTSNPN and CDR2 is SVGIG in the germline V gene (reference sequence). The receptor was isolated from a woman between 50 and 59 years old with cholangiocarcinoma. This chain links TRBV30 with TRBJ1-5, with D uncertain. The sample consisted of peripheral blood, taken from a patient treated with photon-based radiotherapy. CDR3 sequence (DNA): TGTGCCTGGAGTTATCCCAATCAGCCCCAGCATTTT. Amino acid sequence: CAWSYPNQPQHF.